One sample yielded the 6 T cell receptor beta chains listed below, sequenced in a study of blood T cell repertoires in COVID-19. Repertoires were generated with immunoSEQ multiplex PCR, while TCRdb's copy carries only in-frame clones and drops some. The sample carries about 260,000 clones, approximately 90% recorded once. The sequenced sample was peripheral blood. All receptors derive from a woman between 40 and 50 years old with acute or convalescent COVID-19.

The chain joins TRBV18 to TRBJ1-1, with D possibly being TRBD1 (5 bases). Trimming left V 4 bases short and J 0 bases short, with 12 bases between. Germline CDR1 is KGHSH and CDR2 is LQKENI. The CDR3 length is 15 residues. In DNA, the CDR3 is TGTGCCAGCTCACTCGGGGGGGTCCTGAACACTGAAGCTTTCTTT. It is translated as CASSLGGVLNTEAFF. Together with reference TRBV18 and TRBJ1-1, the CDR3 gives the full variable domain: NAGVMQNPRHLVRRRGQEARLRCSPMKGHSHVYWYRQLPEEGLKFMVYLQKENIIDESGMPKERFSAEFPKEGPSILRIQQVVRGDSAAYFCASSLGGVLNTEAFFGQGTRLTVV.

V usage is TRBV11-3 and J usage is TRBJ2-2; no clear D. V shed 0 bases and J shed 3 bases, with 5 bases lying between them. This CDR3 is 14 amino acids long. In germline, CDR1 is SGHNT, CDR2 YENEEA. This CDR3 is CASSLDRDTGELFF. In DNA, the CDR3 is TGTGCCAGCAGCTTAGATCGGGACACCGGGGAGCTGTTTTTT.

This clone was recorded a few times. The chain links TRBV4-1 to TRBJ1-5, with 10 nucleotides matching TRBD1. V shed 0 bases and J 7 bases; nucleotides not matched to a gene: 15. Per germline, CDR1 MGHRA and CDR2 YSYEKL. The CDR3 spans 19 residues. CDR3: CASSQDGTGVEGPWQPQHF. The CDR3 coding sequence is TGCGCCAGCAGCCAAGACGGGACAGGGGTCGAGGGGCCGTGGCAGCCCCAGCATTTT.

V usage is TRBV7-6 and J usage is TRBJ2-5; TRBD2 agrees at 13 bases. Germline V gene sequence: CDR1 SGHVS, CDR2 FNYEAQ. CDR3 length: 14 residues. V dropped 4 bases and J dropped 5; count of bases not matched to a gene: 1. The CDR3 loop reads CASSSGLAGETQYF. CDR3 nucleotides: TGTGCCAGCAGCTCGGGACTAGCGGGGGAGACCCAGTACTTC.

This clone was seen just once. The chain links TRBV21-1 to TRBJ1-6; TRBD1 is taken as the D call from the table, unchecked against the DNA. TRBV21-1 is assigned pseudogene status. This CDR3 has 14 residues. The CDR3 DNA is TGTGCCAGCAAGCCGGGACAGGGTGACTCACCCCTCCACTTT. It specifies CASKPGQGDSPLHF.

The chain has TRBV7-9 and TRBJ2-5; D not certain. CDR3 length: 12 residues. V was pared by 6 bases and J by 4 bases, with 9 bases between. The V gene's germline CDR1 is SEHNR and CDR2 FQNEAQ (reference sequence). For the CDR3, the DNA is TGTGCCAGCAGACCTACCGGAGAGACCCAGTACTTC. It is translated as CASRPTGETQYF.